This T cell receptor (beta chain) was retrieved from a study of OX40 agonist ivuxolimab in advanced cancers. Study-wide context: An agonistic anti-OX40 (CD134) antibody, ivuxolimab, was used to treat the patients. Under the entry rules, prior anti-PD-1, anti-PD-L1 or anti-CTLA-4 therapy was allowed, and approximately 36% had some.

Assay used: immunoSEQ multiplex PCR; TCRdb lists only in-frame clones, some missing. The sample lists around 35,000 clones, around 83% occurring once. The length of the CDR3 is 14 residues. V was clipped by 4 bases and J by 9 bases, with 13 bases between them. Germline V lookup: CDR1 LGHNA, CDR2 YSLEER. On this clone itself: The antigen is unknown.

The study's findings and limits: Dosing at 0.1 to 3.0 mg/kg was accompanied by clonal expansion of CD4+ and CD8+ blood T cells by week 6.

The sample in question was CD4+ or CD8+ T cells sorted from blood, obtained in a trial of the OX40 agonist ivuxolimab. This clonotype was sampled from an adult with an advanced solid tumor such as melanoma, head and neck, liver or kidney cancer. This rearrangement joins TRBV4-3 to TRBJ1-6, with D hard to call. CDR3 protein: CASSPDPRFSPLHF. For the CDR3, the DNA is TGCGCCAGCAGCCCGGACCCCCGGTTTTCACCCCTCCACTTT.